One T cell receptor (beta chain) is described in this entry. Its antigen is currently unknown. Germline CDR1 is SGDLS and CDR2 is YYNGEE. J was trimmed by 5 bases and V by 0 bases; bases with no gene match: 7. CDR3 length: 16 amino acids. The method was immunoSEQ multiplex PCR; TCRdb's version includes in-frame clones alone and lacks a portion of them. Among roughly 8,400 clones listed, around 66% were seen once. This specimen comes from a study of chemoradiotherapy in HPV16-positive cancers. Study-level background: Candidate HPV-specific clones and shared TCR motifs came from two HPV16-positive patients. Findings and limits, study-wide: In HPV16-positive patients, HPV-responsive T-cell expansion tracked better recurrence-free survival. Only a couple of HPV16-positive patients supplied the functional HPV-specificity definition.

The rearrangement joins TRBV9 to TRBJ2-5; TRBD2 matches at 10 bases. The source is a human donor with HPV-associated anogenital cancer. This sample was obtained from a patient who underwent chemoradiotherapy. The CDR3 region is CASSVDIAGGRETQYF. CDR3 bases: TGTGCCAGCAGCGTAGATATAGCGGGGGGCAGGGAGACCCAGTACTTC.